This T cell receptor beta chain was captured in a study of T cells in Graves' hyperthyroidism and ophthalmopathy. V lost 2 bases, J lost 4 bases, and 14 bases lay in between. There are 15 residues in the CDR3. Looked up from germline, CDR1 is SGHVS and CDR2 is FQNEAQ. This clonotype was counted only a few times. Amplified TCR beta CDR3 regions derived from RNA transcripts. Initially, a first-round RT-PCR of the TCR CDR3 employed the HTBI primer set. TCRdb used MiXCR to reprocess the multiplex PCR reads, holding one entry per CDR3 protein. The sample lists about 210,000 distinct CDR3 sequences; under 20% were seen once.

What was sequenced was blood. The sequence was collected from a man between 45 and 60 years old with Graves' hyperthyroidism. The gene calls are TRBV7-8 and TRBJ1-1; a possible D gene is TRBD1 (6 bases). The CDR3: CASSLSQGFSTEAFF. The CDR3 DNA is TGTGCCAGCAGCTTATCACAGGGATTTAGCACTGAAGCTTTCTTT. Full variable domain (rest looked up from reference TRBV7-8 and TRBJ1-1): GAGVSQSPRYKVAKRGQDVALRCDPISGHVSLFWYQQALGQGPEFLTYFQNEAQLDKSGLPSDRFFAERPEGSVSTLKIQRTQQEDSAVYLCASSLSQGFSTEAFFGQGTRLTVV.